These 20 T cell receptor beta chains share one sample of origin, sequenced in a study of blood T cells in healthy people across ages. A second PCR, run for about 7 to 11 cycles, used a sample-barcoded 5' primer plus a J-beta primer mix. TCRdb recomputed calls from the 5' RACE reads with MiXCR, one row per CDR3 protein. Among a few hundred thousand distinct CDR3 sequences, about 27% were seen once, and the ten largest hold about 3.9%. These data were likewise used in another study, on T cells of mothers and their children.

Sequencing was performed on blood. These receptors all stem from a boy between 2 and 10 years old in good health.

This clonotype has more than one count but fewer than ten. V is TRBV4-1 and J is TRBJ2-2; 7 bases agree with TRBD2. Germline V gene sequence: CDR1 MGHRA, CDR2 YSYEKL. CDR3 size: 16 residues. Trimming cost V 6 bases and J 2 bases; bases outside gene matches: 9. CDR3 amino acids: CASRVKAGPNTGELFF. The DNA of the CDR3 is TGCGCCAGCAGGGTGAAAGCGGGGCCCAACACCGGGGAGCTGTTTTTT.

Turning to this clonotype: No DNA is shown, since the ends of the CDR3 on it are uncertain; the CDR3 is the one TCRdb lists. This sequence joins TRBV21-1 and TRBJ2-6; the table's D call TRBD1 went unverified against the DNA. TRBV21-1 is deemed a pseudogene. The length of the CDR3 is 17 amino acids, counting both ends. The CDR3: CASSFGQGNPGANVLTF.

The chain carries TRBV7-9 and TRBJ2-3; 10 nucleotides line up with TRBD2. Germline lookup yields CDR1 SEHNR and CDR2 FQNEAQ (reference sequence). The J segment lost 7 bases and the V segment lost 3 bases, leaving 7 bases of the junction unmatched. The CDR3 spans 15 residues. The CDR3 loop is CASSFRSGRLNTQYF. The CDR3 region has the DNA TGTGCCAGCAGCTTCCGTAGCGGGAGGCTAAATACGCAGTATTTT.

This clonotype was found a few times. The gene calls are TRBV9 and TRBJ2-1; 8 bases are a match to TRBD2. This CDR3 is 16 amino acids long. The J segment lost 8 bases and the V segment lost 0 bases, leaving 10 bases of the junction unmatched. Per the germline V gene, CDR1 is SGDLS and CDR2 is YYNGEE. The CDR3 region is CASSVERELFGDEQFF. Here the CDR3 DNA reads TGTGCCAGCAGCGTAGAGCGGGAGCTCTTTGGCGATGAGCAGTTCTTC.

This chain's CDR3 is CAISESWYRGQNIQYF. The CDR3 DNA is TGTGCCATCAGTGAGTCGTGGTACAGGGGGCAGAACATTCAGTACTTC. This chain connects TRBV10-3 to TRBJ2-4, with TRBD1 identical over 9 bases. Germline lookup yields CDR1 ENHRY and CDR2 SYGVKD. The junction had 7 bases not matched to a gene; V was cut back by 0 bases and J by 7 bases. This CDR3 contains 16 residues.

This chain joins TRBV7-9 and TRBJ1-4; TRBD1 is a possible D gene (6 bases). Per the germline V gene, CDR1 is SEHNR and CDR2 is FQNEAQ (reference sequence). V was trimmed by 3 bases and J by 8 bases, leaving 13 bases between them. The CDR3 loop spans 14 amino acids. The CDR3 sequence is CASSLGTIPEKLFF. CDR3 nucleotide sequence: TGTGCCAGCAGCTTGGGGACAATTCCCGAAAAACTGTTTTTT.

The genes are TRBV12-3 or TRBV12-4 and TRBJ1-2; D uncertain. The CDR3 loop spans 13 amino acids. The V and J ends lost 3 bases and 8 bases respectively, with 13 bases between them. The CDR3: CASSFRAPRGYTF. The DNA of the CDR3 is TGTGCCAGCAGTTTTAGGGCCCCTCGGGGCTACACCTTC.

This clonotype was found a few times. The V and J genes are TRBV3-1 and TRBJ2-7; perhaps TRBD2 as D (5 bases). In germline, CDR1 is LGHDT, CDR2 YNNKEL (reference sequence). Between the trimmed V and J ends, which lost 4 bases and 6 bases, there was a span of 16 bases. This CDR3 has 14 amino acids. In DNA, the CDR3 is TGTGCCAGCAGCCCTACTCCGGGAAGCTTCGAGCAGTACTTC. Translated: CASSPTPGSFEQYF.

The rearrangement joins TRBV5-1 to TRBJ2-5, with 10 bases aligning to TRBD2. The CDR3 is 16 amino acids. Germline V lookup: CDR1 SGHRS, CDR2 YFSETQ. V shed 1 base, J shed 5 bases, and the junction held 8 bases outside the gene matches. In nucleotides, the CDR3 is TGCGCCAGCAGCTTGACAGCGGGGGGGCCTCGGGAGACCCAGTACTTC. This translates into CASSLTAGGPRETQYF.

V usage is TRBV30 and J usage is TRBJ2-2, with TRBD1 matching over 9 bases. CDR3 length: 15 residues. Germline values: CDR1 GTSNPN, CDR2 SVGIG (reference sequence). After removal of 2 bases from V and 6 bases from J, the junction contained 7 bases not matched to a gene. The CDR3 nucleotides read TGTGCCTGGAGTCCACAGGGGGCAGGGGCCGGGGAGCTGTTTTTT. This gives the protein CAWSPQGAGAGELFF. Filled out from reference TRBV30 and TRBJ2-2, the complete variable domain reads SQTIHQWPATLVQPVGSPLSLECTVEGTSNPNLYWYRQAAGRGLQLLFYSVGIGQISSEVPQNLSASRPQDRQFILSSKKLLLSDSGFYLCAWSPQGAGAGELFFGEGSRLTVL.

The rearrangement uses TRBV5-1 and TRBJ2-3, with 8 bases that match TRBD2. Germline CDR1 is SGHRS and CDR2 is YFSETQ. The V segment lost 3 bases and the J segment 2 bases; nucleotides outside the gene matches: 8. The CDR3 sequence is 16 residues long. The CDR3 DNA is TGCGCCAGCAGCTATTCTAGCGGGCCCCCCACAGATACGCAGTATTTT. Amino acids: CASSYSSGPPTDTQYF.

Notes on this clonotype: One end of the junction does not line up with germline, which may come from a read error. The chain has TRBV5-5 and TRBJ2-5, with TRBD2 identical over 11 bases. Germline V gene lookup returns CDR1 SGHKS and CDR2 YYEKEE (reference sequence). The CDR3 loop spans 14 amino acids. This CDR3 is CASSLGLAGSVPFF. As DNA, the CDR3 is TGTGCCAGCAGCTTGGGACTAGCGGGATCAGTCCCGTTCTTC.

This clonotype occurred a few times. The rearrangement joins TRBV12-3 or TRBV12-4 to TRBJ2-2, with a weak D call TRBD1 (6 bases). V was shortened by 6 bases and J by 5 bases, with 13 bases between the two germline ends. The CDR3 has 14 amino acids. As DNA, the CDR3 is TGTGCCAGCAGCCAAATACAGGGAACCGGGGAGCTGTTTTTT. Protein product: CASSQIQGTGELFF.

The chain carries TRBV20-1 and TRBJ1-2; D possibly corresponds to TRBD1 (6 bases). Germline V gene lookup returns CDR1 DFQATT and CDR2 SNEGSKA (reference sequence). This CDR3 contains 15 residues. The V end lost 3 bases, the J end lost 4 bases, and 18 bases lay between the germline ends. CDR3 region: CSASGPGGRIYGYTF. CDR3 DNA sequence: TGCAGTGCTAGCGGCCCCGGGGGCCGTATCTATGGCTACACCTTC.

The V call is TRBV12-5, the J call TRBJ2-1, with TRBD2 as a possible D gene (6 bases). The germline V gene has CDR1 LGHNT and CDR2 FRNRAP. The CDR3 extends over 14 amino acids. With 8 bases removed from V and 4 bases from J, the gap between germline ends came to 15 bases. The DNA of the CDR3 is TGTGCTAGTCGCGGGGCTAGCGAATACAATGAGCAGTTCTTC. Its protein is CASRGASEYNEQFF.

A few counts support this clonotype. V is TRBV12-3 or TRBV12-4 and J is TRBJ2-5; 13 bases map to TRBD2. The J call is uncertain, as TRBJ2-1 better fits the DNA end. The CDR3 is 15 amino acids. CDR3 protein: CASLGGTSGKNEQFF. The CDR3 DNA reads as TGTGCCAGCTTAGGCGGGACTAGCGGGAAAAATGAGCAGTTCTTC.

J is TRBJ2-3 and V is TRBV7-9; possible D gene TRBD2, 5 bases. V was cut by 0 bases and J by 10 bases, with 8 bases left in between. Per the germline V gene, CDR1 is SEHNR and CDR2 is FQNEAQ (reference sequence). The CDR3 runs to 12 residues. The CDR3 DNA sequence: TGTGCCAGCAGCTTAGCGGCTAGCCCGCAGTATTTT. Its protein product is CASSLAASPQYF.

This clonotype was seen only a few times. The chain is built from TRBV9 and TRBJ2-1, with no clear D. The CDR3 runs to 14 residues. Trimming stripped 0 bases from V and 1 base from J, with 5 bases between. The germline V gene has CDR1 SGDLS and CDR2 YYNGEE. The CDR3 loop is CASSVVGSYNEQFF. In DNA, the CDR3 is TGTGCCAGCAGCGTAGTGGGATCCTACAATGAGCAGTTCTTC.

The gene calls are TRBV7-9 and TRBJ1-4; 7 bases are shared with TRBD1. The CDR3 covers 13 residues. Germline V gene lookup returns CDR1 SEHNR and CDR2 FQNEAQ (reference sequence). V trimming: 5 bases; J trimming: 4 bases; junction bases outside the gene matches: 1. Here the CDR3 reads CASSDRDNEKLFF. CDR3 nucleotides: TGTGCCAGCAGCGACAGGGATAATGAAAAACTGTTTTTT.

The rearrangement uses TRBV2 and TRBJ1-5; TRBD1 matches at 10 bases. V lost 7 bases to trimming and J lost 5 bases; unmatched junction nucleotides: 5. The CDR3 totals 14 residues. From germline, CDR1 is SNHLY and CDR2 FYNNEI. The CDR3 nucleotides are TGTGCCAGCAATTCGGACAGGGGGGATCAGCCCCAGCATTTT. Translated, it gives CASNSDRGDQPQHF.